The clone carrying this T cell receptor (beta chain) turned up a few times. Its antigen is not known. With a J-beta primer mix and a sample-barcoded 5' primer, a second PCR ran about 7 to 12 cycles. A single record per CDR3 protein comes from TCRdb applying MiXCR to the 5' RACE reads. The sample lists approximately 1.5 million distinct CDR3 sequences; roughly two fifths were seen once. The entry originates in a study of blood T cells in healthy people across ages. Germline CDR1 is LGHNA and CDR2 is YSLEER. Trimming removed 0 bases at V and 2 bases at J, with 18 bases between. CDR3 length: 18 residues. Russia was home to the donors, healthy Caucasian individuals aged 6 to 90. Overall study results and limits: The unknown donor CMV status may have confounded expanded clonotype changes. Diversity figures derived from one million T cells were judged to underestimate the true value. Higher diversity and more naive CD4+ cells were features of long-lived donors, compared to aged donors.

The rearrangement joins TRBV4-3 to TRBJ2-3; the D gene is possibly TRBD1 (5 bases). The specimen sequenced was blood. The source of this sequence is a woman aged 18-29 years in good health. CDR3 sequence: CASSQDAVGRAPTDTQYF. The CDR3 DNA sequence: TGCGCCAGCAGCCAAGATGCTGTCGGCAGGGCTCCCACAGATACGCAGTATTTT.